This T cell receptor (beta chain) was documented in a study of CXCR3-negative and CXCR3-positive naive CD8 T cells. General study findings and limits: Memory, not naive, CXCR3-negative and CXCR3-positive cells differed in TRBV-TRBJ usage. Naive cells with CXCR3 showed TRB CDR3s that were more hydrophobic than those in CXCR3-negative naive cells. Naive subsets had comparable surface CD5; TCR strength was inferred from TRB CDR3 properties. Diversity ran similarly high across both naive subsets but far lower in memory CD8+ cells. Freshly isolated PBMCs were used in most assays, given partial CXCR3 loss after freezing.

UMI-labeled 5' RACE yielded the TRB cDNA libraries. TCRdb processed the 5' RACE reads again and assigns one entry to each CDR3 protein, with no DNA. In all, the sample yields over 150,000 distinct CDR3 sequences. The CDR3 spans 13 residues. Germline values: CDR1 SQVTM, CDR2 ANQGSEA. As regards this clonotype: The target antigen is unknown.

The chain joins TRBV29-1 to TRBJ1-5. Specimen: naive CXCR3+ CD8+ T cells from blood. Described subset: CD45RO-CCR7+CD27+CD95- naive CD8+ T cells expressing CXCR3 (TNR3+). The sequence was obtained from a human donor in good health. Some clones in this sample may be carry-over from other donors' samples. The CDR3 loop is CSVEEGSNQPQHF.